Shown below are 21 T cell receptor beta chains from a single sample sequenced in a study of T cells in Graves' hyperthyroidism and ophthalmopathy. TCR beta CDR3 regions were amplified from RNA transcripts. TCR CDR3 regions were first amplified by RT-PCR with HTBI primers. In TCRdb, the multiplex PCR reads were re-called with MiXCR into one record per CDR3 protein. The data contain about 350,000 distinct CDR3 sequences, nearly 15% of them seen just once; the ten biggest clones take up roughly a fifth. The sample comprised blood. These receptors came from a woman in her sixties or seventies with Graves' ophthalmopathy.

The gene calls are TRBV7-3 and TRBJ1-1; possible D gene TRBD1, 5 bases. V lost 0 bases, J lost 5 bases, and 13 bases lay in between. CDR1 is SGHTA and CDR2 is FQGTGA in the germline V gene. This CDR3 has 15 amino acids. The CDR3: CASSLTNGGFTEAFF. CDR3 DNA: TGTGCCAGCAGCTTAACAAACGGGGGATTTACTGAAGCTTTCTTT.

This clonotype appeared a few times. The chain is built from TRBV29-1 and TRBJ1-2; TRBD1 might be the D (5 bases). V lost 0 bases, J lost 8 bases, and 25 bases lay in between. The CDR3 runs to 17 residues. The germline V gene has CDR1 SQVTM and CDR2 ANQGSEA. The CDR3 nucleotides are TGCAGCGTTGAAGATGTTAACAGAACAGGACACTCGTGGGGCTACACCTTC. This translates into CSVEDVNRTGHSWGYTF. Complete variable domain (other parts from reference TRBV29-1 and TRBJ1-2): SAVISQKPSRDICQRGTSLTIQCQVDSQVTMMFWYRQQPGQSLTLIATANQGSEATYESGFVIDKFPISRPNLTFSTLTVSNMSPEDSSIYLCSVEDVNRTGHSWGYTFGSGTRLTVV.

This clonotype was seen many times. The chain combines TRBV11-2 with TRBJ2-7, with TRBD2 matching over 9 bases. Germline values: CDR1 SGHAT, CDR2 FQNNGV. The CDR3 has 15 residues. V was pared by 5 bases and J by 1 base, with 6 bases of the junction left unmatched. The CDR3 sequence: CASSTGLARSYEQYF. In DNA form, the CDR3 reads TGTGCCAGCAGCACTGGACTAGCGAGGTCCTACGAGCAGTACTTC. The complete variable domain, with remaining parts taken from reference TRBV11-2 and TRBJ2-7, reads EAGVAQSPRYKIIEKRQSVAFWCNPISGHATLYWYQQILGQGPKLLIQFQNNGVVDDSQLPKDRFSAERLKGVDSTLKIQPAKLEDSAVYLCASSTGLARSYEQYFGPGTRLTVT.

This chain uses TRBV24-1 with TRBJ2-5, with D tentatively TRBD1 (8 bases). There are 15 residues in the CDR3. Per the germline V gene, CDR1 is KGHDR and CDR2 is SFDVKD. V was pared by 9 bases and J by 1 base, with 17 bases between. For the CDR3, the DNA is TGTGCCACCTCAGACAGGGGAGGGGTCCAAGAGACCCAGTACTTC. This sequence encodes CATSDRGGVQETQYF.

This clonotype was detected many times. The V and J genes are TRBV7-9 and TRBJ2-1; TRBD2 aligns across 10 bases. This CDR3 is built from 14 residues. V lost 6 bases to trimming and J lost 5 bases; unmatched junction nucleotides: 4. In germline, CDR1 is SEHNR, CDR2 FQNEAQ (reference sequence). This CDR3 is CASSGTSENNEQFF. CDR3 in DNA: TGTGCCAGCAGTGGGACTAGCGAGAACAATGAGCAGTTCTTC. Full variable domain (rest looked up from reference TRBV7-9 and TRBJ2-1): DTGVSQNPRHKITKRGQNVTFRCDPISEHNRLYWYRQTLGQGPEFLTYFQNEAQLEKSRLLSDRFSAERPKGSFSTLEIQRTEQGDSAMYLCASSGTSENNEQFFGPGTRLTVL.

The chain uses TRBV10-3 and TRBJ1-3; unclear D gene. Germline V CDR1 and CDR2: ENHRY, SYGVKD. CDR3 length: 17 residues. The V and J ends lost 3 bases and 0 bases respectively, with 15 bases between them. CDR3: CAISEHRYPFSGNTIYF. The DNA for the CDR3 is TGTGCCATCAGTGAACATCGTTACCCTTTCTCTGGAAACACCATATATTTT.

This clonotype was counted only a few times. V is TRBV9 and J is TRBJ2-1; D call uncertain. CDR3 length: 13 amino acids. Between the trimmed V and J ends, which lost 2 bases and 7 bases, there was a span of 10 bases. Germline V lookup: CDR1 SGDLS, CDR2 YYNGEE. The CDR3 region has the DNA TGTGCCAGCAGCGTTGGTTTCCTAAATGAGCAGTTCTTC. It translates to CASSVGFLNEQFF.

This clonotype was found many times. This CDR3 reads CASSSTSGRMYF. The CDR3 nucleotides read TGTGCCAGCAGTTCCACTAGCGGGAGAATGTACTTC. This rearrangement joins TRBV2 to TRBJ2-5, with TRBD2 matching 11 bases. The CDR3 length is 12 residues. V dropped 5 bases and J dropped 13; count of bases not matched to a gene: 6. CDR1 SNHLY and CDR2 FYNNEI come from the germline V gene.

This clonotype showed up many times. V usage is TRBV12-3 or TRBV12-4 and J usage is TRBJ1-5; TRBD1 aligns across 7 bases. V lost 6 bases and J lost 7; bases outside the gene matches: 12. The CDR3 has 15 residues. CDR3 in amino acids: CASSPHTTGWQPQHF. In DNA, the CDR3 is TGTGCCAGCAGCCCTCATACGACAGGGTGGCAGCCCCAGCATTTT.

The rearrangement joins TRBV6-1 to TRBJ2-7; 7 bases agree with TRBD2. With V trimmed by 6 bases and J by 3 bases, 14 bases remained unmatched. Germline V gene lookup returns CDR1 MNHNS and CDR2 SASEGT. CDR3 length: 16 amino acids. This CDR3 reads CASREDGTSAFYEQYF. CDR3 in DNA: TGTGCCAGCAGGGAGGACGGAACTAGCGCGTTCTACGAGCAGTACTTC.

This clonotype was observed many times. The rearrangement joins TRBV5-1 to TRBJ1-4; D not certain. Trimming cost V 5 bases and J 3 bases, with 14 bases left between them. The germline CDR1 and CDR2 sequences are SGHRS and YFSETQ. CDR3 length equals 15 residues. The DNA of the CDR3 is TGCGCCAGCAGACCCGACCCCGGGGCTAATGAAAAACTGTTTTTT. Encoded protein: CASRPDPGANEKLFF.

Many counts were recorded for this clonotype. V usage is TRBV11-3 and J usage is TRBJ2-1; D is possibly TRBD1 (5 bases). Looked up from germline, CDR1 is SGHNT and CDR2 is YENEEA. V was cut by 2 bases and J by 7 bases, with 9 bases left in between. The CDR3 has 13 amino acids. The CDR3, as DNA: TGTGCCAGCAGCTTATTAAGGGGAAATGAGCAGTTCTTC. Its translation: CASSLLRGNEQFF.

Many counts were recorded for this clonotype. The rearrangement uses TRBV5-1 and TRBJ2-2; the D gene is possibly TRBD2 (6 bases). The CDR3 totals 15 residues. V lost 0 bases and J 6 bases, leaving 12 bases between the germline ends. In germline, CDR1 is SGHRS, CDR2 YFSETQ. As DNA, the CDR3 is TGCGCCAGCAGCTTGGGGAGGGTCGTGCCCGGGGAGCTGTTTTTT. It translates to CASSLGRVVPGELFF.

This clonotype was observed at least ten times. The chain combines TRBV30 with TRBJ2-7, with unresolved D. The V end was cut by 0 bases, the J end by 0 bases, with 6 bases between. The CDR3 loop spans 13 amino acids. Germline V gene lookup returns CDR1 GTSNPN and CDR2 SVGIG (reference sequence). CDR3 DNA: TGTGCCTGGAGTGTTGGCCGCTCCTACGAGCAGTACTTC. Amino acids: CAWSVGRSYEQYF. Filled out from reference TRBV30 and TRBJ2-7, the complete variable domain reads SQTIHQWPATLVQPVGSPLSLECTVEGTSNPNLYWYRQAAGRGLQLLFYSVGIGQISSEVPQNLSASRPQDRQFILSSKKLLLSDSGFYLCAWSVGRSYEQYFGPGTRLTVT.

In its sample, this clonotype was seen a few times. This chain connects TRBV5-1 to TRBJ2-7, with 8 nucleotides matching TRBD2. CDR3 size: 14 residues. Per the germline V gene, CDR1 is SGHRS and CDR2 is YFSETQ. The junction had 5 bases not matched to a gene; V was cut back by 3 bases and J by 3 bases. The CDR3 region is CASSSDGRGYEQYF. For the CDR3, the DNA is TGCGCCAGCAGCTCGGACGGGAGGGGCTACGAGCAGTACTTC.

This clonotype was seen many times. The chain couples TRBV3-1 to TRBJ1-4; no clear D gene. The V gene lost 0 bases and the J gene lost 8 bases, with 7 bases spanning the gap. This CDR3 contains 13 residues. Germline-derived CDR1 and CDR2 are LGHDT and YNNKEL (reference sequence). The CDR3 DNA is TGTGCCAGCAGCCAAGACCCCGGGGAAAAACTGTTTTTT. Translated, it gives CASSQDPGEKLFF.

This clonotype was seen repeatedly, ten times or more. This sequence joins TRBV5-1 and TRBJ2-1; D is perhaps TRBD1 (5 bases). The CDR3 contains 14 residues. V gave up 6 bases and J gave up 5 bases, with 15 bases separating them. In germline, CDR1 is SGHRS, CDR2 YFSETQ. The CDR3, as DNA: TGCGCCAGCACCCCCCAGGGCGTCGACAATGAGCAGTTCTTC. This gives the protein CASTPQGVDNEQFF.

This clonotype has a count of ten or more. The V gene is TRBV2, the J gene TRBJ2-5; 7 bases fit TRBD1. V shed 7 bases, J shed 2 bases, and the junction held 4 bases outside the gene matches. Germline CDR1 SNHLY, CDR2 FYNNEI. This CDR3 has 13 residues. The CDR3 sequence: CASTWGQQETQYF. The DNA for the CDR3 is TGTGCCAGCACTTGGGGACAGCAAGAGACCCAGTACTTC.

The genes are TRBV5-1 and TRBJ2-2; 9 bases are a match to TRBD1. Germline values: CDR1 SGHRS, CDR2 YFSETQ. The trim removed 8 bases at V and 5 bases at J, leaving 7 bases unmatched. There are 14 residues in the CDR3. The CDR3 loop is CASWTGVATGELFF. CDR3 coding DNA: TGCGCCAGTTGGACAGGGGTGGCTACCGGGGAGCTGTTTTTT.

The chain employs TRBV25-1 and TRBJ2-1; no firm D call. The V end was cut by 9 bases, the J end by 5 bases, with 11 bases between. CDR1 is MGHDK and CDR2 is SYGVNS in the germline V gene. The CDR3 runs to 12 residues. The CDR3 bases are TGTGCCAGTGAAGGATGGGACAATGAGCAGTTCTTC. Encoded protein: CASEGWDNEQFF.

This clonotype has ten or more counts. This sequence joins TRBV7-3 and TRBJ2-5; D not certain. Trimming removed 6 bases at V and 1 base at J, with 9 bases between. The germline V gene encodes CDR1 SGHTA and CDR2 FQGTGA. CDR3 length: 13 amino acids. The CDR3 nucleotides are TGTGCCAGCAGTTCAACCTCCCAAGAGACCCAGTACTTC. Translating it yields CASSSTSQETQYF.